This note documents a single TCR beta chain sequence. Its antigen is unidentified. The sample belongs to a study of lymphopenia after photon versus proton radiotherapy. Whole-study results and caveats: After the lymphocyte nadir, photon-treated repertoires showed oligoclonal expansion, especially of CD8+ Temra cells. A bigger post-nadir fall in TCR diversity correlated inversely with survival time in deceased patients.

The method was immunoSEQ multiplex PCR; TCRdb's version includes in-frame clones alone and lacks a portion of them. The repertoire holds over 50,000 clones, about 90% seen once, with about 2.5% in the top ten. The CDR3 contains 14 residues. Germline loops: CDR1 SGHTA, CDR2 FQGTGA. Between the trimmed V and J ends, which lost 0 bases and 10 bases, there was a span of 13 bases. This TCR derives from a man in his forties with gastric cancer. The material was peripheral blood, obtained from a patient treated with photon-based radiotherapy. This chain joins TRBV7-3 and TRBJ2-1; D is undetermined. Here the CDR3 reads CASSLTLAESEQFF. In nucleotides, the CDR3 is TGTGCCAGCAGCTTAACTTTAGCAGAGTCGGAGCAGTTCTTC.